One T cell receptor beta chain is described in this entry. Its antigen is not known. Some clones are missing from TCRdb's copy, which holds only in-frame ones; the method was immunoSEQ multiplex PCR. This table has approximately 5,900 clones, approximately 74% appearing once. The sample comes from a study of cytotoxic CD8 clonotypes in ibrutinib-treated CLL. Notes on the study in general: The clonality rise at ibrutinib response reflected private clonotype expansion.

Germline-derived CDR1 and CDR2 are LNHDA and SQIVND (reference sequence). Trimming took 5 bases from V and 2 from J; bases not matched to a gene: 12. The length of the CDR3 is 18 residues. The TCR comes from a human donor with chronic lymphocytic leukemia. Specimen: PBMCs, collected before ibrutinib treatment. The gene calls are TRBV19 and TRBJ2-4, with 10 bases matching TRBD2. The CDR3 loop reads CASSPRASGSTSKNIQYF. CDR3 DNA sequence: TGTGCCAGTAGTCCCCGGGCTAGCGGGAGTACGTCCAAAAACATTCAGTACTTC.